The present TCR beta chain was sequenced within a study of shared clonotypes between healthy human individuals. A note on this clone: Antigen unknown.

The deep-level immunoSEQ assay was used. Ten immunoSEQ deep assay plates were used to sequence unsorted PBMC DNA. TCRdb's table, derived via immunoSEQ multiplex PCR, lists solely in-frame clones and lacks some. The table includes 450,000 to 650,000 clones, just over 75% detected once. Findings and caveats of the study: Donor scarcity curtailed the genetic and exposure-history diversity represented herein.

In unsorted samples, genomic DNA was obtained using roughly 99 million PBMCs. V lost 0 bases to trimming and J lost 0 bases; unmatched junction nucleotides: 9. Germline CDR1 reads LGHNA; CDR2 reads YSLEER. This CDR3 comprises 20 residues. The receptor was derived from a woman in her forties in good health. Some clones in this sample may be carry-over from other donors' samples. Sequencing input: PBMCs. The chain is built from TRBV4-3 and TRBJ2-1; the match to TRBD2 covers 12 bases. CDR3 in DNA: TGCGCCAGCAGCCAAGATATAGGGGGACTAGCGGGCCACTCCTACAATGAGCAGTTCTTC. Translation: CASSQDIGGLAGHSYNEQFF.